These T cell receptor beta chains were read from a single sample in a study of cytomegalovirus exposure and HLA in healthy donors. Clones were sequenced by immunoSEQ multiplex PCR, and TCRdb holds only the in-frame ones, with some missing. The table includes about 130,000 clones, more than 75% detected once. The sequenced material came from PBMCs. Receptors originate from a woman under 40 in good health and CMV-seronegative. CDR3s leave out the opening cysteine and the closing phenylalanine or tryptophan. The D gene is left open where the match is weak.

cdr3_length d_call v_call cdr3_aa
14 . TRBV7-9 ASSLVGTQILYEQY
13 . TRBV5-1 ASSFGASNTGELF
15 TRBD2 TRBV30 AWRGSPGGGTTYEQY
9 . TRBV19 ASSTGWELF
12 . TRBV4-2 ASSSLGVAYEQF
12 TRBD1 TRBV5-1 ASSSGQPNTEAF
11 . TRBV6-5 ASSPYLGRQSY
12 . TRBV2 ASSGDRGGIGYT
11 . TRBV19 ASSAVLAATIY
11 . TRBV19 ASSIGGRETQY
9 TRBD1 TRBV7-2 ASSGTGTQY
12 TRBD1 TRBV27 ASRPTGDGSPLH
13 TRBD1 TRBV4-3 ASSQATGWDTEAF
12 TRBD1 TRBV5-4 ASSRQGSSEKLF
18 TRBD1 TRBV15 ATSSSGTGGANAYNSPLH
12 . TRBV5-6 ASSWQRVVATQY
12 . TRBV6-4 ASRVYRDDTEAF
12 . TRBV29-1 SAYRQISYNEQF
10 TRBD1 TRBV29-1 SGRDSYNEQF
13 TRBD2 TRBV27 ASSLSSGRTDTQY
13 TRBD1 TRBV6-5 ASSRRTGRIGELF
12 TRBD1 TRBV6-4 ASGGQGAGQPQH
12 . TRBV18 ASSPIRDNQPQH
15 . TRBV7-3 ASSLRGRDSSYNEQF
13 . TRBV30 AWSLGGGMNTEAF
9 . TRBV5-8 ASSASYEQY
13 . TRBV4-2 ASSQEMGGPYEQY
13 TRBD1 TRBV28 ASTSAQGAYNEQF
12 . TRBV7-6 ASSLAGGVNEQF
13 . TRBV7-8 ASSSRVGLNTEAF
11 . TRBV7-2 ASSSTAPTEAF
11 . TRBV11-1 ASSPSEALGYT
14 TRBD1 TRBV5-1 ASSQGQGAWRTEAF
13 TRBD1 TRBV4-1 ASSQPRDSGNTIY
15 . TRBV10-3 AISADFGGGEGETQY
12 . TRBV7-2 ASSQGASNTEAF
13 . TRBV5-8 ASSLEPDRLYEQY
14 TRBD1 TRBV5-6 ASRGFRDRTNSPLH